A selection of T cell receptor beta chains follows, all from one sample in a study of T cell repertoires in cytomegalovirus infection. TCRdb independently ran MiXCR on the reads; one entry per CDR3 protein. The table includes under 850,000 distinct CDR3 sequences, approximately 34% detected once. The sample taken for sequencing was PBMCs. These receptors were obtained from a human donor in good health (CMV status not recorded). Some clones in this sample may be carry-over from other donors' samples. The conserved cysteine and the conserved F or W are not part of the CDR3 here.

CDR3: ASSPPAGARIYGYT; V: TRBV3-1; J: TRBJ1-2
CDR3: ASSFIMASGTDTQY; V: TRBV12-3/TRBV12-4; J: TRBJ2-3
CDR3: ASSVNRVGDEQF; V: TRBV7-2; J: TRBJ2-1
CDR3: ASSEQGFNYGYT; V: TRBV6-5; J: TRBJ1-2
CDR3: ASSDWARRPNEQF; V: TRBV6-1; J: TRBJ2-1
CDR3: ASSKGTRRETQY; V: TRBV9; J: TRBJ2-5
CDR3: ASSSGTGLLGAQY; V: TRBV7-6; J: TRBJ2-3
CDR3: ASSPSDIWAGENEQF; V: TRBV7-9; J: TRBJ2-1
CDR3: ASSLGGRAGFGANVLT; V: TRBV28; J: TRBJ2-6
CDR3: ASSLAAGGPGELF; V: TRBV5-4; J: TRBJ2-2
CDR3: ASSLTGPGMAF; V: TRBV7-2; J: TRBJ1-1
CDR3: ASSFGVPLH; V: TRBV12-3/TRBV12-4; J: TRBJ1-6
CDR3: ASSLVEGEAF; V: TRBV11-3; J: TRBJ1-1
CDR3: ASRTRAGRLYNEQF; V: TRBV12-3/TRBV12-4; J: TRBJ2-1
CDR3: ASSRYDGYQETQY; V: TRBV28; J: TRBJ2-5
CDR3: ASSWQGSVTDTQY; V: TRBV27; J: TRBJ2-3
CDR3: ASSESGVGDQPQH; V: TRBV25-1; J: TRBJ1-5
CDR3: ASSASTGELF; V: TRBV6-2/TRBV6-3; J: TRBJ2-2
CDR3: ASRRRRAADNEQF; V: TRBV28; J: TRBJ2-1
CDR3: ASSLAGAVLSNSPLH; V: TRBV7-2; J: TRBJ1-6
CDR3: ASSYRTGNREQF; V: TRBV11-2; J: TRBJ2-1
CDR3: ASSRGRGEGAF; V: TRBV3-1; J: TRBJ1-1
CDR3: ASSYSGLAGFTNEQF; V: TRBV6-2/TRBV6-3; J: TRBJ2-1
CDR3: AWSRGRANTEAF; V: TRBV30; J: TRBJ1-1
CDR3: ASSGQTGANVLT; V: TRBV27; J: TRBJ2-6
CDR3: ASSTGVVSEAF; V: TRBV5-1; J: TRBJ1-1
CDR3: ASSPREGSQPQH; V: TRBV6-5; J: TRBJ1-5
CDR3: SVQGLTEAF; V: TRBV29-1; J: TRBJ1-1
CDR3: ASSLWSVGDNEKLF; V: TRBV7-8; J: TRBJ1-4
CDR3: ASRRTLNTEAF; V: TRBV19; J: TRBJ1-1
CDR3: SARSDGSSGRSTDTQY; V: TRBV20-1; J: TRBJ2-3
CDR3: ASKETSPPNEQF; V: TRBV28; J: TRBJ2-1
CDR3: ASSVGVPRDGYT; V: TRBV5-1; J: TRBJ1-2
CDR3: ASSPVRQGTYGYT; V: TRBV6-5; J: TRBJ1-2
CDR3: ASSLSRDGSYEQY; V: TRBV11-1; J: TRBJ2-7
CDR3: ASSVIGGSEQY; V: TRBV5-4; J: TRBJ2-7
CDR3: SASTGAGGYT; V: TRBV20-1; J: TRBJ1-2
CDR3: ASSLRLYGYT; V: TRBV28; J: TRBJ1-2
CDR3: ASSNLSSRLKTGELF; V: TRBV19; J: TRBJ2-2
CDR3: ASSLGVAANTGELF; V: TRBV7-6; J: TRBJ2-2
CDR3: ASSDGTGRTYGYT; V: TRBV28; J: TRBJ1-2
CDR3: ASSSTGGPTDTQY; V: TRBV7-9; J: TRBJ2-3
CDR3: ATSRDLAGRTGELF; V: TRBV15; J: TRBJ2-2
CDR3: ASSLALRQGAYGYT; V: TRBV12-3/TRBV12-4; J: TRBJ1-2
CDR3: ASSQEAGDPGLKNTEAF; V: TRBV3-1; J: TRBJ1-1
CDR3: ASRGLAEETQY; V: TRBV28; J: TRBJ2-5